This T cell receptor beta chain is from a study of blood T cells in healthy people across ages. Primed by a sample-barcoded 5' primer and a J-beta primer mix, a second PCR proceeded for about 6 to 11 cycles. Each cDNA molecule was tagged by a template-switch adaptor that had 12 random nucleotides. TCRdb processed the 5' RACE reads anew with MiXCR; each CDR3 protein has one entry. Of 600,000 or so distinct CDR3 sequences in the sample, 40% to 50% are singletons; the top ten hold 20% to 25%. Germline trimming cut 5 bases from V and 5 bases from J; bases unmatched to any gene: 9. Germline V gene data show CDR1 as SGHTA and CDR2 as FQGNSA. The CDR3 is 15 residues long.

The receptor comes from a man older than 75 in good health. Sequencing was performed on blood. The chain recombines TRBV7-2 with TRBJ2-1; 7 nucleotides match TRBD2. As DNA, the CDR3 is TGTGCCAGCAGCCTGGCCCGGGGGGATCACAATGAGCAGTTCTTC. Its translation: CASSLARGDHNEQFF.